Presented here are 9 T cell receptor beta chains from one specimen sequenced in a study of regulatory T cells in long-lasting Graves disease. iRepertoire HTBI primers and Arm-PCR of CDR3 regions built TCR beta libraries. TCRdb reprocessed the multiplex PCR reads with MiXCR, giving one entry per CDR3 protein. Of around 450,000 distinct CDR3 sequences listed, around a fifth are singletons. Time point defined: persistent/refractory GD, antithyroid drugs over 5 years with positive TRAb. Isolated PBMC RNA provided the starting material for the TCR library. The material sequenced was peripheral blood mononuclear cells (PBMCs), taken when the disease was refractory, from a patient treated with antithyroid drugs. The receptors stem from a female donor with Graves disease.

V is TRBV4-1 and J is TRBJ2-7; 7 nucleotides align to TRBD1. The CDR3 runs to 18 residues. V trimming: 3 bases; J trimming: 3 bases; junction bases outside the gene matches: 17. Per germline, CDR1 MGHRA and CDR2 YSYEKL. CDR3 protein: CASSHTLLQGKSVYEQYF. CDR3 nucleotide sequence: TGCGCCAGCAGCCACACTTTGCTACAGGGGAAATCCGTCTACGAGCAGTACTTC.

This clonotype was counted a few times. The chain joins TRBV7-9 to TRBJ2-7; TRBD1 matches at 11 bases. This CDR3 has 15 amino acids. The germline gives CDR1 SEHNR, CDR2 FQNEAQ (reference sequence). The junction had 8 bases not matched to a gene; V was cut back by 4 bases and J by 6 bases. The CDR3 here is CASSYAGTGGGEQYF. The CDR3 nucleotides read TGTGCCAGCAGCTATGCCGGGACAGGGGGTGGCGAGCAGTACTTC.

This clonotype was seen a handful of times. The chain carries TRBV19 and TRBJ1-6; TRBD1 is a possible D gene (6 bases). This CDR3 spans 13 amino acids. Trimming left V 6 bases short and J 10 bases short, with 13 bases between. In germline, CDR1 is LNHDA, CDR2 SQIVND (reference sequence). CDR3 residues: CASSRTASSPLHF. The CDR3 nucleotides read TGTGCCAGTAGCAGGACAGCTTCGTCACCCCTCCACTTT.

The chain recombines TRBV28 with TRBJ2-3; no definite D call. The CDR3 is 14 amino acids. V lost 5 bases and J lost 4, with 13 bases in between. The V gene's germline CDR1 is MDHEN and CDR2 SYDVKM. The chain's CDR3 is CASSTAHWADTQYF. In nucleotides, the CDR3 is TGTGCCAGCAGTACTGCTCACTGGGCAGATACGCAGTATTTT.

This clonotype was seen at least ten times. J is TRBJ1-1 and V is TRBV12-3 or TRBV12-4; D is unresolved. The V end was cut by 1 base, the J end by 6 bases, with 9 bases between. This CDR3 spans 13 amino acids. The CDR3 here is CASSLGRVAEAFF. CDR3 nucleotides: TGTGCCAGCAGTTTAGGGAGGGTCGCTGAAGCTTTCTTT.

The rearrangement links TRBV30 to TRBJ1-1; perhaps TRBD1 as D (5 bases). Germline assignment: CDR1 GTSNPN and CDR2 SVGIG (reference sequence). V lost 2 bases to trimming and J lost 4 bases, with 17 bases between them. The CDR3 consists of 15 residues. CDR3 DNA sequence: TGTGCCTGGAGTAGCTTCGGGCAGGGAGCCACTGAAGCTTTCTTT. Translation: CAWSSFGQGATEAFF.

This clonotype was recorded many times. This chain joins TRBV7-2 and TRBJ2-7; 10 bases are a match to TRBD1. After removal of 1 base from V and 4 bases from J, the junction contained 4 bases not matched to a gene. CDR3 length: 15 amino acids. Germline CDR1 reads SGHTA; CDR2 reads FQGNSA. CDR3 protein: CASSLGDRGVYEQYF. As DNA, the CDR3 is TGTGCCAGCAGCTTAGGGGACAGGGGTGTATACGAGCAGTACTTC.

This clonotype has ten or more counts. V usage is TRBV12-3 or TRBV12-4 and J usage is TRBJ1-1; tentative D call: TRBD1 (6 bases). The V end was cut by 6 bases, the J end by 0 bases, with 14 bases between. The CDR3 has 15 residues. CDR3 in DNA: TGTGCCAGCAGCCCTGAAGGACAGATGAACACTGAAGCTTTCTTT. It translates to CASSPEGQMNTEAFF.

This clonotype was seen many times. The chain employs TRBV27 and TRBJ1-5; unclear D gene. Germline V CDR1 and CDR2: MNHEY, SMNVEV (reference sequence). This CDR3 spans 14 amino acids. V gave up 6 bases and J gave up 7 bases, with 16 bases separating them. The CDR3 nucleotides are TGTGCCAGCAGACCCATCCAGGTAAACCAGCCCCAGCATTTT. Protein: CASRPIQVNQPQHF.